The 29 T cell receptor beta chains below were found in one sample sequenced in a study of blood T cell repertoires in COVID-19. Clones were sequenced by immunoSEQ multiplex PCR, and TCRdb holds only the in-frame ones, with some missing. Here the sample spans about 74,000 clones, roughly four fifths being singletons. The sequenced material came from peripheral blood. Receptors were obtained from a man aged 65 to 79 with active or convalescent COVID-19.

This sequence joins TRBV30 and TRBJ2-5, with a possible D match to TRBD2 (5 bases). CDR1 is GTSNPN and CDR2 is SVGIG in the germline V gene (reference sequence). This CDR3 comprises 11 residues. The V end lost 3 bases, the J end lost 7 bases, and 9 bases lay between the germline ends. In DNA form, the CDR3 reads TGTGCCTGGAGATTAGAGGGGACCCAGTACTTC. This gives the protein CAWRLEGTQYF.

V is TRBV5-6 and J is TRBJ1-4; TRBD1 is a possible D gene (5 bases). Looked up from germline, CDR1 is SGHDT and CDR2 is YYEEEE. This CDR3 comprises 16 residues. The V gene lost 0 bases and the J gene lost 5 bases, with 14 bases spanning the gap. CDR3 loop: CASSLEGWGRNEKLFF. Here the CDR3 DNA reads TGTGCCAGCAGCTTGGAGGGGTGGGGCCGAAATGAAAAACTGTTTTTT.

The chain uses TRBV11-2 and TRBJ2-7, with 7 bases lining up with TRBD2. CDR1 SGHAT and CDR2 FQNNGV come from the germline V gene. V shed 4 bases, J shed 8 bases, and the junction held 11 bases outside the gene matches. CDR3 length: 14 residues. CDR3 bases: TGTGCCAGCAGCTCCCCCGGGGAGCGGGGTCAGCAGTACTTC. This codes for CASSSPGERGQQYF.

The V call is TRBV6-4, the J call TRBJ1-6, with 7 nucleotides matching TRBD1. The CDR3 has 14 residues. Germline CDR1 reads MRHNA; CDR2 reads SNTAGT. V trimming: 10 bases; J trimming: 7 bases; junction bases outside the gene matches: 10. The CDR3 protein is CATDRDRRNSPLHF. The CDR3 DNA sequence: TGTGCCACGGACCGGGACAGACGAAATTCACCCCTCCACTTT.

CDR3 residues: CASSFTGTGSYEQYF. The CDR3 DNA follows: TGTGCCAGCAGTTTTACCGGGACAGGGAGCTACGAGCAGTACTTC. The chain employs TRBV27 and TRBJ2-7; 9 nucleotides match TRBD1. Germline V lookup: CDR1 MNHEY, CDR2 SMNVEV (reference sequence). CDR3 length equals 15 residues. J gave up 3 bases and V 3 bases, and 6 bases lay outside the gene matches.

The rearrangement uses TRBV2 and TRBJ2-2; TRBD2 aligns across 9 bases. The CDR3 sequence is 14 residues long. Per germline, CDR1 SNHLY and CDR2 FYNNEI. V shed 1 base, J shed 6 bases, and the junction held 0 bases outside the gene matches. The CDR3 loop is CASSEERGAGELFF. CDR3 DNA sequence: TGTGCCAGCAGTGAAGAGCGGGGGGCCGGGGAGCTGTTTTTT.

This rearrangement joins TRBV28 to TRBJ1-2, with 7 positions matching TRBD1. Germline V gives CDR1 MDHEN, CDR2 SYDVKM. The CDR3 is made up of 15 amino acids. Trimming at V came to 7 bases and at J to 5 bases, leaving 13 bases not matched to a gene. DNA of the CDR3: TGTGCCAGCAACCCTCAACAGGGGTGGGGGTATGGCTACACCTTC. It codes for CASNPQQGWGYGYTF.

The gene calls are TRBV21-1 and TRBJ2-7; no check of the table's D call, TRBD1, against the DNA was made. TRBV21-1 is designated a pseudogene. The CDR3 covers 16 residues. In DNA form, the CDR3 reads TGTGCCAGCAGCATAACACCGGGACAGTCATCCTACGAGCAGTACTTC. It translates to CASSITPGQSSYEQYF.

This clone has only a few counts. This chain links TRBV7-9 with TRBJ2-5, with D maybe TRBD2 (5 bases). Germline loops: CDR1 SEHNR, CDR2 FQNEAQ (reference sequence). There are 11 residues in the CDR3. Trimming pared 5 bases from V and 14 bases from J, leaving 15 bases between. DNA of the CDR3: TGTGCCAGCAGCGCCGGACTGGCCCCTTACTTC. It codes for CASSAGLAPYF.

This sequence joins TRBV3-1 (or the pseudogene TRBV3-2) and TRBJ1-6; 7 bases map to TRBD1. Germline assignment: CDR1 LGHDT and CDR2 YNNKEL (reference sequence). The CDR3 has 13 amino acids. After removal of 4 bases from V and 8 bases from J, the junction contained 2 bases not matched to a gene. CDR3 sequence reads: CASSRDRDSPLHF. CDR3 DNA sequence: TGTGCCAGCAGCCGCGACAGGGATTCACCCCTCCACTTT.

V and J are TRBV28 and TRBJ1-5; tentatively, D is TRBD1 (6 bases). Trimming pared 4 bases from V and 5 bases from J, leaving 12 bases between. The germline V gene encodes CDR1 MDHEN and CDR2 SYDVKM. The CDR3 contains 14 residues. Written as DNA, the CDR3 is TGTGCCAGCAGTTCACAGGGTCCGTATCAGCCCCAGCATTTT. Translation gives CASSSQGPYQPQHF.

In nucleotides, the CDR3 is TGTGCCAGCAGCTTGGCAGCGTCCGACAATCAGCCCCAGCATTTT. It translates to CASSLAASDNQPQHF. V is TRBV7-9 and J is TRBJ1-5, with D unclear. The length of the CDR3 is 15 residues. Germline V gives CDR1 SEHNR, CDR2 FQNEAQ (reference sequence). V was clipped by 3 bases and J by 3 bases, with 12 bases between them. Full variable domain (outside the CDR3, taken from reference TRBV7-9 and TRBJ1-5): DTGVSQNPRHKITKRGQNVTFRCDPISEHNRLYWYRQTLGQGPEFLTYFQNEAQLEKSRLLSDRFSAERPKGSFSTLEIQRTEQGDSAMYLCASSLAASDNQPQHFGDGTRLSIL.

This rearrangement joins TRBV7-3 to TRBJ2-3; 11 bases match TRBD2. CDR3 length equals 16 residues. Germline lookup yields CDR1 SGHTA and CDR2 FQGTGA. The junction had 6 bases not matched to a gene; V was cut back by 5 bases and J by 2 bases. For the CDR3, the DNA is TGTGCCAGCAGCCTGACTAGCGGGACGTACACAGATACGCAGTATTTT. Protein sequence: CASSLTSGTYTDTQYF.

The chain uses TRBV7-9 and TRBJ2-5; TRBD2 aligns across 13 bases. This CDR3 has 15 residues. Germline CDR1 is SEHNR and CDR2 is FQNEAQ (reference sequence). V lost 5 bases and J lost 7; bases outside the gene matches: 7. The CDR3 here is CASSPLAGGPGTQYF. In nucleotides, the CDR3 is TGTGCCAGCAGCCCACTAGCGGGGGGGCCCGGGACCCAGTACTTC.

CDR3 loop: CASFNSNQPQHF. Written as DNA, the CDR3 is TGTGCCAGCTTCAATAGCAATCAGCCCCAGCATTTT. The gene calls are TRBV28 and TRBJ1-5; D gene uncertain. The CDR3 has 12 residues. Trimming removed 8 bases at V and 0 bases at J, with 5 bases between. CDR1 MDHEN and CDR2 SYDVKM come from the germline V gene.

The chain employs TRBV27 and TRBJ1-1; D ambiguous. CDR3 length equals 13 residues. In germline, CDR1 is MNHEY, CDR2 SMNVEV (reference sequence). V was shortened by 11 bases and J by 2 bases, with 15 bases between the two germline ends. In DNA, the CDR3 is TGTGCCGCGGGAAATTACGGAAACACTGAAGCTTTCTTT. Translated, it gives CAAGNYGNTEAFF.

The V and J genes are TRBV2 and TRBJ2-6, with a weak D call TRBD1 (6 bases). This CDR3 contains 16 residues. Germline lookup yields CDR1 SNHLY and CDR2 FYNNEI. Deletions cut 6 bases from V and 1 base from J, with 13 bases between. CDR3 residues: CASRKSTGSGANVLTF. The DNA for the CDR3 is TGTGCCAGCAGAAAATCAACAGGGTCTGGGGCCAACGTCCTGACTTTC.

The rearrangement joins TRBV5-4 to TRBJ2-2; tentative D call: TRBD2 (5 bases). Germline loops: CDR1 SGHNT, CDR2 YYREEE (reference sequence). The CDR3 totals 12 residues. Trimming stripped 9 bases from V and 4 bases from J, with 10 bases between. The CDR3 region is CATRRGTGELFF. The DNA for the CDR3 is TGTGCCACCCGACGGGGCACCGGGGAGCTGTTTTTT. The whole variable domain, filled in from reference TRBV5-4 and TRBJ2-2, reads ETGVTQSPTHLIKTRGQQVTLRCSSQSGHNTVSWYQQALGQGPQFIFQYYREEENGRGNFPPRFSGLQFPNYSSELNVNALELDDSALYLCATRRGTGELFFGEGSRLTVL.

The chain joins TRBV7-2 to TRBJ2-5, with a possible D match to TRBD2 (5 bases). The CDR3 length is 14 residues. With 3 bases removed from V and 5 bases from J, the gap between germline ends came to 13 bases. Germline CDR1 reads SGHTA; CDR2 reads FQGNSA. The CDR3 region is CASSFASPRETQYF. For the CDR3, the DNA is TGTGCCAGCAGCTTCGCTAGCCCCCGGGAGACCCAGTACTTC.

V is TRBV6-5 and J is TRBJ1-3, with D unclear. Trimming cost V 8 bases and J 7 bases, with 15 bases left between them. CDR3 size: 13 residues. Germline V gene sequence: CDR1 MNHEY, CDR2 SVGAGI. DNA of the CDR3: TGTGCCAGCGCTACAGAAGTCTCGAACACCATATATTTT. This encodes CASATEVSNTIYF.

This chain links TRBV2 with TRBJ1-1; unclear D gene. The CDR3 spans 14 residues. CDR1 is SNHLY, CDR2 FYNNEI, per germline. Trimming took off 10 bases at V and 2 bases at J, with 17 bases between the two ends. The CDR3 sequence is CATKAGSGNTEAFF. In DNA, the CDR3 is TGTGCCACCAAAGCGGGGAGTGGAAACACTGAAGCTTTCTTT.

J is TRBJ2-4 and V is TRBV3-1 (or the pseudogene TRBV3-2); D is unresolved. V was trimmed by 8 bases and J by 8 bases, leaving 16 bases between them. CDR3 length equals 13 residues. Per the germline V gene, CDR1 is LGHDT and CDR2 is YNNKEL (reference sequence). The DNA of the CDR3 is TGTGCCAGCCGTCCCTTCGGAAGCGACATTCAGTACTTC. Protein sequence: CASRPFGSDIQYF.

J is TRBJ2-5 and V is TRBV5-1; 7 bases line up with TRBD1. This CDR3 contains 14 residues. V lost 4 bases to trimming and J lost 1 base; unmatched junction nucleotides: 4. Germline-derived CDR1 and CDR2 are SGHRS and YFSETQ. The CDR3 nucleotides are TGCGCCAGCAGCCCGGGACAGCTCCAAGAGACCCAGTACTTC. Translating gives CASSPGQLQETQYF.

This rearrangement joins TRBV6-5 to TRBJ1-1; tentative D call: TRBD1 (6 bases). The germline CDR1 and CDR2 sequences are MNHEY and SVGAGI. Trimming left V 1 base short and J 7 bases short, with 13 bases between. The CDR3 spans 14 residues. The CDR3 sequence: CASSYFGRGGEAFF. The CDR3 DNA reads TGTGCCAGCAGTTACTTTGGCAGGGGTGGTGAAGCTTTCTTT.

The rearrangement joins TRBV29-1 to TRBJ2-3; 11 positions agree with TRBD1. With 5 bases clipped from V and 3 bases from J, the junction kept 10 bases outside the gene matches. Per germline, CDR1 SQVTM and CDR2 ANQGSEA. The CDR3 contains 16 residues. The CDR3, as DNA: TGCAGCGTTATTAGATTGGGGACAGGGGGAACAGATACGCAGTATTTT. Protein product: CSVIRLGTGGTDTQYF.

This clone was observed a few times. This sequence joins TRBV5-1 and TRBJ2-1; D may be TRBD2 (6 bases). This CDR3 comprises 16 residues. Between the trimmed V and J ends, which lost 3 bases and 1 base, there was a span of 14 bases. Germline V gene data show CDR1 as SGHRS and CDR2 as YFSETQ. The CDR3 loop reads CASSSSMGGSYNEQFF. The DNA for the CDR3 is TGCGCCAGCAGCTCCAGTATGGGGGGTTCCTACAATGAGCAGTTCTTC.

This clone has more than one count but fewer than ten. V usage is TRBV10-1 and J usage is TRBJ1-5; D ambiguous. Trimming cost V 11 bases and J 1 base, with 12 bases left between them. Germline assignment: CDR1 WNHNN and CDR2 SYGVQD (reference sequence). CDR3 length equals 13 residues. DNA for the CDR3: TGCGCCTCCTCCCTCGGGAGCAATCAGCCCCAGCATTTT. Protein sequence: CASSLGSNQPQHF.

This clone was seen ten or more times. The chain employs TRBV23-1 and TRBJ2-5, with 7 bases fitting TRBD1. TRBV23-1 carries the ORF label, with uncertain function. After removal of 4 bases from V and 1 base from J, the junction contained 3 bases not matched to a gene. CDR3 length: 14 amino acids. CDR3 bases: TGCGCCAGCAGTCCGTGGACAGGCCAAGAGACCCAGTACTTC. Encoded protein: CASSPWTGQETQYF.

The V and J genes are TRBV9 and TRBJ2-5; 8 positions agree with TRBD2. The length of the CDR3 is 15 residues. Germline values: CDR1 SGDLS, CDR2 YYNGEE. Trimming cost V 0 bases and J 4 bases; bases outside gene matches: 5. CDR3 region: CASSVAGGLSETQYF. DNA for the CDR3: TGTGCCAGCAGCGTAGCGGGGGGGCTCTCAGAGACCCAGTACTTC.